This T cell receptor (beta chain) was recorded in a study of T cells after yellow fever vaccination. The study, taken as a whole, reports: After the booster, approximately 95% of CD4 and approximately 90% of CD8 primary-response clones were re-detected.

Synthesis of TCR cDNA relied on 5'RACE template switching, which attached a universal primer site and UMIs. A single record per CDR3 protein comes from TCRdb applying MiXCR to the 5' RACE reads. The data show approximately 510,000 distinct CDR3 sequences, just over 20% seen once. This clonotype was seen a handful of times. The target antigen is unknown. This CDR3 has 19 residues. CDR1 is SGHAT, CDR2 FQNNGV, per germline. V dropped 5 bases and J dropped 3; count of bases not matched to a gene: 20. The sequencing used PBMCs, collected 21 days after the first yellow fever vaccination. The clonotype originates from a man younger than 35 who received the YFV17D yellow fever vaccine. This sequence joins TRBV11-2 and TRBJ2-3; the match to TRBD1 covers 7 bases. DNA for the CDR3: TGTGCCAGCAGCCTTCCGGACAGGTTCCACTTAGAATCAACAGATACGCAGTATTTT. Protein: CASSLPDRFHLESTDTQYF.